Each of the 15 T cell receptor beta chains below was sequenced from the same sample in a study of T cell responses to AZD1222 COVID-19 vaccine. Generated by immunoSEQ multiplex PCR, the TCRdb table keeps only in-frame clones and is missing some. The repertoire includes 90,000 to 95,000 clones, approximately 87% of them detected once, and 12% sits in the top ten. Specimen: peripheral blood, collected 28 days after the second AZD1222 dose. Receptors were obtained from an adult who received the AZD1222 COVID-19 vaccine.

The J gene is TRBJ1-4, the V gene TRBV29-1, with 7 bases that match TRBD1. V was pared by 6 bases and J by 7 bases, with 2 bases of the junction left unmatched. Germline-derived CDR1 and CDR2 are SQVTM and ANQGSEA. CDR3 length: 11 residues. CDR3 region: CSVTGSEKLFF. DNA of the CDR3: TGCAGCGTGACAGGGTCTGAAAAACTGTTTTTT. The whole variable domain, remainder taken from reference TRBV29-1 and TRBJ1-4, is SAVISQKPSRDICQRGTSLTIQCQVDSQVTMMFWYRQQPGQSLTLIATANQGSEATYESGFVIDKFPISRPNLTFSTLTVSNMSPEDSSIYLCSVTGSEKLFFGSGTQLSVL.

This chain uses TRBV11-2 with TRBJ2-1; D gene ambiguous. Germline-derived CDR1 and CDR2 are SGHAT and FQNNGV. Trimming pared 5 bases from V and 9 bases from J, leaving 14 bases between. The CDR3 is 13 residues long. The CDR3 bases are TGTGCCAGCAGCCCCGGCCTGTTCAGTGAGCAGTTCTTC. Its translation is CASSPGLFSEQFF. The complete variable domain, with remaining parts taken from reference TRBV11-2 and TRBJ2-1, reads EAGVAQSPRYKIIEKRQSVAFWCNPISGHATLYWYQQILGQGPKLLIQFQNNGVVDDSQLPKDRFSAERLKGVDSTLKIQPAKLEDSAVYLCASSPGLFSEQFFGPGTRLTVL.

The CDR3 sequence is CASSLQGDGYTF. CDR3 bases: TGTGCCAGCAGCTTACAGGGAGATGGCTACACCTTC. The chain links TRBV5-6 to TRBJ1-2, with D tentatively TRBD1 (6 bases). CDR3 length: 12 amino acids. Germline lookup yields CDR1 SGHDT and CDR2 YYEEEE. Trimming removed 2 bases at V and 6 bases at J, with 8 bases between.

The chain uses TRBV11-2 and TRBJ2-3; TRBD1 agrees at 9 bases. CDR1 and CDR2 from the germline V gene are SGHAT and FQNNGV. The CDR3 totals 16 residues. The V and J ends lost 6 bases and 8 bases, in that order; junction bases with no gene match: 15. The DNA of the CDR3 is TGTGCCAGCAGACCCCTAGGACAGGGGACACATGTTACGCAGTATTTT. Translating gives CASRPLGQGTHVTQYF.

The chain uses TRBV4-2 and TRBJ1-6; D uncertain. V lost 0 bases to trimming and J lost 9 bases, with 9 bases between them. From germline, CDR1 is LGHNA and CDR2 YNFKEQ. The CDR3 spans 14 residues. In DNA, the CDR3 is TGTGCCAGCAGCCAAGAAAACAGTCCTTCACCCCTCCACTTT. Its translation is CASSQENSPSPLHF.

This sequence joins TRBV7-2 and TRBJ2-7; D is unclear. V was clipped by 5 bases and J by 6 bases, with 11 bases between them. This CDR3 has 12 amino acids. Germline V CDR1 and CDR2: SGHTA, FQGNSA. The DNA of the CDR3 is TGTGCCAGCAGCCTTGGCCGCAGCGAGCAGTACTTC. Translating it yields CASSLGRSEQYF.

The rearrangement joins TRBV11-3 to TRBJ2-3, with TRBD1 matching over 9 bases. CDR1 SGHNT and CDR2 YENEEA come from the germline V gene. V was clipped by 0 bases and J by 2 bases; unmatched bases: 3. The CDR3 runs 16 residues. CDR3 amino acids: CASSLEGTGLTDTQYF. The CDR3 nucleotides are TGTGCCAGCAGCTTAGAAGGGACAGGGCTCACAGATACGCAGTATTTT.

The chain combines TRBV7-2 with TRBJ2-7; 8 bases agree with TRBD2. The V segment lost 3 bases and the J segment 2 bases; nucleotides outside the gene matches: 0. CDR3 length equals 13 residues. Germline loops: CDR1 SGHTA, CDR2 FQGNSA. CDR3 residues: CASSLRGAYEQYF. The CDR3 DNA reads as TGTGCCAGCAGCTTGCGGGGGGCCTACGAGCAGTACTTC.

The CDR3 nucleotides read TGTGCCAGCAGCTCGGACAGGTACACAGATACGCAGTATTTT. It is translated as CASSSDRYTDTQYF. This chain uses TRBV7-2 with TRBJ2-3; 7 bases map to TRBD1. CDR1 and CDR2 (germline): SGHTA, FQGNSA. V dropped 4 bases and J dropped 2; count of bases not matched to a gene: 3. The CDR3 loop spans 14 amino acids.

This chain uses TRBV11-3 with TRBJ1-1, with 7 positions matching TRBD1. There are 15 residues in the CDR3. The germline CDR1 and CDR2 sequences are SGHNT and YENEEA. Trimming took 2 bases from V and 6 from J; bases not matched to a gene: 9. The CDR3 reads CASSLYGTEDAEAFF. The CDR3 nucleotides are TGTGCCAGCAGCTTATACGGGACAGAGGACGCTGAAGCTTTCTTT. Full variable domain (outside the CDR3, taken from reference TRBV11-3 and TRBJ1-1): EAGVVQSPRYKIIEKKQPVAFWCNPISGHNTLYWYLQNLGQGPELLIRYENEEAVDDSQLPKDRFSAERLKGVDSTLKIQPAELGDSAVYLCASSLYGTEDAEAFFGQGTRLTVV.

The V call is TRBV27, the J call TRBJ1-2; D ambiguous. Between the trimmed V and J ends, which lost 8 bases and 4 bases, there was a span of 14 bases. Germline CDR1 and CDR2: MNHEY and SMNVEV (reference sequence). The CDR3 consists of 13 residues. Here the CDR3 reads CASAIGPLYGYTF. The CDR3 bases are TGTGCCAGCGCTATAGGACCGCTCTATGGCTACACCTTC.

The V call is TRBV27, the J call TRBJ2-2, with D perhaps TRBD1 (6 bases). The CDR3 spans 15 residues. Trimming took 3 bases from V and 4 from J, leaving 12 bases between them. The germline gives CDR1 MNHEY, CDR2 SMNVEV (reference sequence). DNA of the CDR3: TGTGCCAGCAGTTTTGGGGGCGCATTCACCGGGGAGCTGTTTTTT. It translates to CASSFGGAFTGELFF.

This chain connects TRBV19 to TRBJ1-1, with a weak D call TRBD1 (5 bases). This CDR3 contains 15 residues. Trimming cost V 0 bases and J 6 bases, with 14 bases left between them. CDR1 LNHDA and CDR2 SQIVND come from the germline V gene (reference sequence). CDR3 loop: CASSIEEGRMAEAFF. CDR3 nucleotides: TGTGCCAGTAGTATAGAGGAGGGGCGAATGGCTGAAGCTTTCTTT.

The table lists this clone with a few counts. The J gene is TRBJ1-2, the V gene TRBV4-1, with 8 bases fitting TRBD1. This CDR3 contains 14 residues. J lost 8 bases, V lost 4 bases, and 9 bases had no gene match. Germline-derived CDR1 and CDR2 are MGHRA and YSYEKL. The CDR3 region is CASSLPGQGGGYTF. CDR3 sequence (DNA): TGCGCCAGCAGCCTTCCTGGACAGGGTGGAGGCTACACCTTC.

This chain connects TRBV7-9 to TRBJ2-7, with D possibly being TRBD1 (5 bases). The CDR3 spans 15 residues. V lost 1 base and J lost 2, with 12 bases in between. In germline, CDR1 is SEHNR, CDR2 FQNEAQ (reference sequence). For the CDR3, the DNA is TGTGCCAGCAGCTTAGGCGCAGGGCCCCCCTACGAGCAGTACTTC. It yields the protein CASSLGAGPPYEQYF.